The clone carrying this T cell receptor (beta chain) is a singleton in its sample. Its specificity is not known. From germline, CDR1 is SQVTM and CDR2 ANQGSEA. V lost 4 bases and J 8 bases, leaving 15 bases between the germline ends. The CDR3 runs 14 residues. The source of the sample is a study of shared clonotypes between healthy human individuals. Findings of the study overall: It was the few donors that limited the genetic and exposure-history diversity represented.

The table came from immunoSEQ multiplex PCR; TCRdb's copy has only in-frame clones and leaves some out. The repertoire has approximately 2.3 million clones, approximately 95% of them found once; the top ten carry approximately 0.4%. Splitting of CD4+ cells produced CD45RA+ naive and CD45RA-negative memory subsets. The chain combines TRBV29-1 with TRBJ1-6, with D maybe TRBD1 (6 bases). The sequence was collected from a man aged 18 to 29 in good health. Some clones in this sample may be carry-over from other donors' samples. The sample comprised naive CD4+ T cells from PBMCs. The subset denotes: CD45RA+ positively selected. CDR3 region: CSVVRGAKDSPLHF. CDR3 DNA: TGCAGCGTTGTACGGGGGGCAAAGGATTCACCCCTCCACTTT.